This TCR beta chain was identified in a study of blood T cell repertoires in COVID-19. Profiling relied on immunoSEQ multiplex PCR, and the TCRdb table lists in-frame clones only, not all of them. The sample lists hundreds of thousands of clones; more than 70% were seen once. The V gene's germline CDR1 is SGHTA and CDR2 FQGNSA. The CDR3 spans 14 residues. V trimming: 5 bases; J trimming: 7 bases; junction bases outside the gene matches: 5. Sequenced sample: peripheral blood. The chain is built from TRBV7-2 and TRBJ2-2; TRBD1 aligns across 9 bases. The TCR comes from a woman between 45 and 60 years old with acute or convalescent COVID-19. For the CDR3, the DNA is TGTGCCAGCAGCCCCACAGGGGGCAGCGGGGAGCTGTTTTTT. Translation: CASSPTGGSGELFF.